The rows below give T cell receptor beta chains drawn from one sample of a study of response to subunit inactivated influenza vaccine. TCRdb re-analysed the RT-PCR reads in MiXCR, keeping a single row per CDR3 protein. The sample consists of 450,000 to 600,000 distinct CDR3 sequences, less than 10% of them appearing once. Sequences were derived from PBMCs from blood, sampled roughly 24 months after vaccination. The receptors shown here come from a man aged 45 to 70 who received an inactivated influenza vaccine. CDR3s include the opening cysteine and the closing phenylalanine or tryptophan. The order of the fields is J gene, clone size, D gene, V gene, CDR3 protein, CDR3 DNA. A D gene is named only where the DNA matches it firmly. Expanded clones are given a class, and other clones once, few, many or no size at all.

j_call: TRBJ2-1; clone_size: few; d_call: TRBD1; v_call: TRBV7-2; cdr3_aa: CATSEGGLEQFF; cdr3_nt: TGTGCCACATCGGAAGGGGGCCTTGAGCAGTTCTTC
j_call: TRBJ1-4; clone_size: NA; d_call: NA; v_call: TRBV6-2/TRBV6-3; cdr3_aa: CASSYSSPDEKLFF; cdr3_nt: TGTGCCAGCAGTTACTCAAGTCCGGATGAAAAACTGTTTTTT
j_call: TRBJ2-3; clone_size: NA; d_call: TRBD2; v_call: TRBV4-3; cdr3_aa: CASSPRWEGLTDTQYF; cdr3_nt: TGCGCCAGCAGCCCGCGGTGGGAGGGGTTGACAGATACGCAGTATTTT
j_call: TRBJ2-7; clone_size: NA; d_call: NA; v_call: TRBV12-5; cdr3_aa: CASGLLQDYEQYF; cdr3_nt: TGTGCTAGTGGTTTGCTTCAGGACTACGAGCAGTACTTC
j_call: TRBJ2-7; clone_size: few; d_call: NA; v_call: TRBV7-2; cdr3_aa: CASSSYPQGRTYEQYF; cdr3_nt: TGTGCCAGCAGCTCATACCCCCAGGGAAGGACCTACGAGCAGTACTTC
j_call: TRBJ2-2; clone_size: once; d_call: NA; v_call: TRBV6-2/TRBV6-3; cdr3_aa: CASSLSLNPTTGELFF; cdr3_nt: TGTGCCAGCAGTTTATCACTCAACCCTACTACCGGGGAGCTGTTTTTT
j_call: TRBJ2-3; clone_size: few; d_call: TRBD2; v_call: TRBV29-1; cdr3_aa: CSARSGEALSGTQYF; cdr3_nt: TGCAGCGCCAGGAGCGGGGAGGCGCTAAGCGGTACGCAGTATTTT
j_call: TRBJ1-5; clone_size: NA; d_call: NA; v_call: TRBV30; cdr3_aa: CAWRGGSTNQPQHF; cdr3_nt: TGTGCCTGGAGGGGGGGGTCTACTAATCAGCCCCAGCATTTT
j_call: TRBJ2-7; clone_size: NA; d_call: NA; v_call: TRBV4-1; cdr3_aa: CASSQESGRGYEQYF; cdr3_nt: TGCGCCAGCAGCCAAGAGTCCGGTAGGGGCTACGAGCAGTACTTC
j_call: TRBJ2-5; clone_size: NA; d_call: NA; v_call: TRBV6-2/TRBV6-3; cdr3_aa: CASNRDIQETQYF; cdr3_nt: TGTGCCAGCAACCGGGACATACAAGAGACCCAGTACTTC
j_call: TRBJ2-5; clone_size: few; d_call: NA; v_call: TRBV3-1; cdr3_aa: CASSQDRLLNTRETQYF; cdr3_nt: TGTGCCAGCAGCCAGGACCGACTACTAAACACCCGAGAGACCCAGTACTTC
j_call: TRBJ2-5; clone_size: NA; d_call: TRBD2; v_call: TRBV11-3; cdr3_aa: CASSWGLANRETQYF; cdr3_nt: TGTGCCAGCAGCTGGGGACTAGCGAACCGGGAGACCCAGTACTTC
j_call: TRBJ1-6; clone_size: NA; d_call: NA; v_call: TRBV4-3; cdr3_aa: CASSQDRDGIFSPLHF; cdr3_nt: TGCGCCAGCAGCCAAGATAGGGACGGGATTTTTTCACCCCTCCACTTT
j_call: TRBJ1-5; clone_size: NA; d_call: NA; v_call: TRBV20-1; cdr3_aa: CSARDLSRISNQPQHF; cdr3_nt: TGCAGTGCTAGAGATCTATCCCGGATTAGCAATCAGCCCCAGCATTTT
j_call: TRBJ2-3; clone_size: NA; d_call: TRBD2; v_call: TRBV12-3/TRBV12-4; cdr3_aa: CASSLFLAGGPGDTQYF; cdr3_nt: TGTGCCAGCAGTTTATTCCTAGCGGGGGGGCCGGGAGATACGCAGTATTTT